This is a list of T cell receptor beta chains from one sample in a study of blood T cell repertoires in COVID-19. Assay used: immunoSEQ multiplex PCR; TCRdb lists only in-frame clones, some missing. The sample records 110,000 to 150,000 clones, over 70% being singletons. The sequenced sample consisted of peripheral blood. These TCRs come from a human donor in a cohort sampled during active COVID-19. The CDR3 runs from the conserved cysteine through the conserved F or W. The D gene is left open where the match is weak. Clone size is shown for a subset of rows, as once, few, many or a class of expanded clone.

>NA|TRBV7-9|NA|TRBJ2-1
CASSYGGVYNEQFF
TGTGCCAGCAGTTACGGCGGTGTGTACAATGAGCAGTTCTTC
>NA|TRBV7-9|NA|TRBJ2-2
CASTLAITGELFF
TGTGCCAGCACCTTGGCCATCACCGGGGAGCTGTTTTTT
>NA|TRBV6-5|NA|TRBJ1-1
CASSSGRYAGNTEAFF
TGTGCCAGCAGTTCAGGAAGGTATGCAGGGAACACTGAAGCTTTCTTT
>TRBD1|TRBV5-6|once|TRBJ1-1
CASSLTGGLNTEAFF
TGTGCCAGCAGCTTGACAGGGGGCTTGAACACTGAAGCTTTCTTT
>TRBD2|TRBV11-1|NA|TRBJ2-3
CASASGGEDTQYF
TGTGCCAGCGCCTCGGGGGGGGAAGATACGCAGTATTTT
>NA|TRBV11-2|NA|TRBJ2-1
CASSLGLSYNEQFF
TGTGCCAGCAGCTTAGGACTGTCCTACAATGAGCAGTTCTTC
>TRBD1|TRBV2|once|TRBJ2-7
CASSEWDRDYEQYF
TGTGCCAGCAGTGAATGGGACAGGGATTACGAGCAGTACTTC
>TRBD2|TRBV7-9|NA|TRBJ2-1
CASTLGSSGADNEQFF
TGTGCCAGCACCCTGGGATCTAGCGGGGCCGACAATGAGCAGTTCTTC
>TRBD1|TRBV4-1|NA|TRBJ1-2
CASSHWDRDYGYTF
TGCGCCAGCAGCCATTGGGACAGGGACTATGGCTACACCTTC
>NA|TRBV3-1/TRBV3-2|NA|TRBJ1-1
CASGGGGYTEAFF
TGTGCCAGCGGAGGAGGCGGGTACACTGAAGCTTTCTTT
>TRBD1|TRBV5-1|NA|TRBJ1-1
CASSYGTGNTEAFF
TGCGCCAGCAGCTATGGGACAGGCAACACTGAAGCTTTCTTT
>NA|TRBV7-2|NA|TRBJ2-4
CASSLGADQGNIQYF
TGTGCCAGCAGCTTAGGAGCGGACCAAGGAAACATTCAGTACTTC
>NA|TRBV2|few|TRBJ2-4
CASSEMGLTRDIQYF
TGTGCCAGCAGTGAAATGGGACTGACGAGGGACATTCAGTACTTC
>NA|TRBV3-1/TRBV3-2|NA|TRBJ2-5
CASSQEPSGQYF
TGTGCCAGCAGCCAAGAGCCCTCGGGCCAGTACTTC
>NA|TRBV6-5|NA|TRBJ2-5
CASSLQGKGETQYF
TGTGCCAGCAGTCTACAGGGAAAGGGAGAGACCCAGTACTTC
>NA|TRBV28|NA|TRBJ1-5
CATRSGSPRQPQHF
TGTGCCACCAGGTCCGGGTCTCCGAGGCAGCCCCAGCATTTT
>TRBD1|TRBV15|NA|TRBJ1-2
CATSIRDRGDYGYTF
TGTGCCACCAGCATAAGGGACAGGGGAGATTATGGCTACACCTTC
>TRBD1|TRBV4-1|NA|TRBJ1-1
CASSQTRGINTEAFF
TGCGCCAGCAGCCAAACCAGGGGGATCAACACTGAAGCTTTCTTT